The rows below give T cell receptor beta chains drawn from one sample of a study of high-grade serous ovarian cancer treatment subgroups. The data were produced by immunoSEQ multiplex PCR, yet TCRdb's version contains in-frame clones alone and is incomplete. The sample lists 10,000 to 12,000 clones; 75% to 90% were seen once. Material: tumor tissue. These receptors all come from a human donor with high-grade serous ovarian cancer. CDR3s include the opening cysteine and the closing phenylalanine or tryptophan. Fields, in order: CDR3 protein, CDR3 DNA, J gene, clone size, D gene, V gene. The D gene is left open where the match is weak. Size values are once, few and many counts, or a class for expanded clones, and some rows have none.

CDR3aa: CASSVRAGKETQYF
CDR3nt: TGTGCCAGCAGCGTAAGGGCAGGGAAAGAGACCCAGTACTTC
j_gene: TRBJ2-5
abundance: NA
d_gene: NA
v_gene: TRBV9

CDR3aa: CASSETFSSYEQYF
CDR3nt: TGCGCCAGCAGTGAGACTTTTAGCTCCTACGAGCAGTACTTC
j_gene: TRBJ2-7
abundance: NA
d_gene: NA
v_gene: TRBV10-2

CDR3aa: CASSYDRRGYNEQFF
CDR3nt: TGTGCCAGCAGTTACGATCGGCGGGGGTACAATGAGCAGTTCTTC
j_gene: TRBJ2-1
abundance: NA
d_gene: TRBD2
v_gene: TRBV6-6

CDR3aa: CASSYGPRDYEQYF
CDR3nt: TGTGCCAGCAGTTACGGCCCGAGGGACTACGAGCAGTACTTC
j_gene: TRBJ2-7
abundance: NA
d_gene: NA
v_gene: TRBV6-5

CDR3aa: CASSNLGGDYNEQFF
CDR3nt: TGTGCCAGTAGTAACCTCGGCGGGGACTACAATGAGCAGTTCTTC
j_gene: TRBJ2-1
abundance: NA
d_gene: NA
v_gene: TRBV19

CDR3aa: CASSLKSNQPQHF
CDR3nt: TGTGCCAGCAGTTTGAAAAGTAATCAGCCCCAGCATTTT
j_gene: TRBJ1-5
abundance: once
d_gene: NA
v_gene: TRBV27

CDR3aa: CASSFGLSTGELFF
CDR3nt: TGTGCCAGCAGCTTTGGTCTTAGTACCGGGGAGCTGTTTTTT
j_gene: TRBJ2-2
abundance: NA
d_gene: NA
v_gene: TRBV5-5

CDR3aa: CASSFGLEGTGELFF
CDR3nt: TGTGCTAGCAGCTTCGGACTGGAGGGCACCGGGGAGCTGTTTTTT
j_gene: TRBJ2-2
abundance: NA
d_gene: NA
v_gene: TRBV7-7

CDR3aa: CASRASGSNEQFF
CDR3nt: TGTGCCAGCAGGGCCTCGGGTTCCAATGAGCAGTTCTTC
j_gene: TRBJ2-1
abundance: NA
d_gene: NA
v_gene: TRBV2

CDR3aa: CASRAGGGRETQYF
CDR3nt: TGCGCCAGCAGGGCAGGGGGAGGGAGAGAGACCCAGTACTTC
j_gene: TRBJ2-5
abundance: NA
d_gene: NA
v_gene: TRBV5-1

CDR3aa: CASSQVGGTEFTDTQYF
CDR3nt: TGTGCCAGCAGCCAAGTGGGGGGGACAGAATTCACAGATACGCAGTATTTT
j_gene: TRBJ2-3
abundance: NA
d_gene: NA
v_gene: TRBV4-2

CDR3aa: CSVDQGGEKLFF
CDR3nt: TGCAGCGTTGATCAGGGTGGTGAAAAACTGTTTTTT
j_gene: TRBJ1-4
abundance: NA
d_gene: NA
v_gene: TRBV29-1

CDR3aa: CSVEGPDRGPYEQYF
CDR3nt: TGCAGCGTTGAAGGTCCAGACAGGGGGCCCTACGAGCAGTACTTC
j_gene: TRBJ2-7
abundance: NA
d_gene: TRBD1
v_gene: TRBV29-1

CDR3aa: CASSVGLADSYEQYF
CDR3nt: TGTGCCAGCAGCGTAGGACTAGCGGACAGCTACGAGCAGTACTTC
j_gene: TRBJ2-7
abundance: once
d_gene: TRBD2
v_gene: TRBV9

CDR3aa: CATSTRLARYNEQFF
CDR3nt: TGTGCCACCAGCACCAGACTAGCGAGATACAATGAGCAGTTCTTC
j_gene: TRBJ2-1
abundance: once
d_gene: TRBD2
v_gene: TRBV15

CDR3aa: CAINRVSGNTIYF
CDR3nt: TGTGCCATCAACCGGGTCTCTGGAAACACCATATATTTT
j_gene: TRBJ1-3
abundance: NA
d_gene: NA
v_gene: TRBV28

CDR3aa: CATSLDRGETQYF
CDR3nt: TGTGCCACCAGCCTGGACAGGGGAGAGACCCAGTACTTC
j_gene: TRBJ2-5
abundance: NA
d_gene: TRBD1
v_gene: TRBV15

CDR3aa: CASGSGTDQETQYF
CDR3nt: TGTGCTAGTGGTTCAGGGACGGATCAAGAGACCCAGTACTTC
j_gene: TRBJ2-5
abundance: NA
d_gene: NA
v_gene: TRBV12-5

CDR3aa: CASWGLAGAPSHTGELFF
CDR3nt: TGTGCCAGCTGGGGACTAGCGGGAGCCCCTTCTCACACCGGGGAGCTGTTTTTT
j_gene: TRBJ2-2
abundance: NA
d_gene: TRBD2
v_gene: TRBV5-5

CDR3aa: CASSEPGGSYEQYF
CDR3nt: TGCGCCAGCAGCGAACCCGGCGGATCCTACGAGCAGTACTTC
j_gene: TRBJ2-7
abundance: NA
d_gene: NA
v_gene: TRBV5-1

CDR3aa: CASSPTRENSNQPQHF
CDR3nt: TGTGCCAGCTCACCAACCAGAGAGAATAGCAATCAGCCCCAGCATTTT
j_gene: TRBJ1-5
abundance: NA
d_gene: NA
v_gene: TRBV18

CDR3aa: CASSPAGTGDYEQYF
CDR3nt: TGTGCCAGCTCACCTGCCGGGACAGGGGACTACGAGCAGTACTTC
j_gene: TRBJ2-7
abundance: NA
d_gene: TRBD1
v_gene: TRBV18

CDR3aa: CASGRTVLNEQFF
CDR3nt: TGCGCCAGCGGTAGAACAGTGCTCAATGAGCAGTTCTTC
j_gene: TRBJ2-1
abundance: NA
d_gene: NA
v_gene: TRBV4-1

CDR3aa: CASSYSNRDGYTF
CDR3nt: TGTGCCAGCAGTTACTCTAACAGGGATGGCTACACCTTC
j_gene: TRBJ1-2
abundance: NA
d_gene: NA
v_gene: TRBV6-5

CDR3aa: CASSWGQGAGELFF
CDR3nt: TGCGCCAGCAGCTGGGGACAGGGTGCCGGGGAGCTGTTTTTT
j_gene: TRBJ2-2
abundance: NA
d_gene: TRBD1
v_gene: TRBV5-1

CDR3aa: CASSSWGQAYEQYF
CDR3nt: TGTGCCAGCAGTTCGTGGGGACAAGCCTACGAGCAGTACTTC
j_gene: TRBJ2-7
abundance: NA
d_gene: NA
v_gene: TRBV6-6

CDR3aa: CASSPEQETQYF
CDR3nt: TGCGCCAGCAGCCCCGAACAAGAGACCCAGTACTTC
j_gene: TRBJ2-5
abundance: NA
d_gene: NA
v_gene: TRBV4-1

CDR3aa: CASSLVTGFNYGYTF
CDR3nt: TGCGCCAGCAGCTTGGTAACCGGATTCAACTATGGCTACACCTTC
j_gene: TRBJ1-2
abundance: NA
d_gene: NA
v_gene: TRBV5-1

CDR3aa: CASSLQGINYGYTF
CDR3nt: TGTGCCAGCAGCTTACAGGGGATTAACTATGGCTACACCTTC
j_gene: TRBJ1-2
abundance: NA
d_gene: NA
v_gene: TRBV7-8

CDR3aa: CAWRPTVRAGYTF
CDR3nt: TGTGCCTGGAGGCCAACCGTCCGAGCGGGCTACACCTTC
j_gene: TRBJ1-2
abundance: NA
d_gene: NA
v_gene: TRBV30

CDR3aa: CASLQRGTSGRRETQYF
CDR3nt: TGTGCCAGCCTCCAACGGGGGACTAGCGGGAGGAGGGAGACCCAGTACTTC
j_gene: TRBJ2-5
abundance: NA
d_gene: TRBD2
v_gene: TRBV28

CDR3aa: CAGQGDGLEKLFF
CDR3nt: TGTGCCGGGCAGGGGGACGGTCTGGAAAAACTGTTTTTT
j_gene: TRBJ1-4
abundance: NA
d_gene: TRBD1
v_gene: TRBV6-1

CDR3aa: CASSPSGGAETQYF
CDR3nt: TGCGCCAGCAGCCCCTCGGGTGGGGCGGAGACCCAGTACTTC
j_gene: TRBJ2-5
abundance: NA
d_gene: NA
v_gene: TRBV4-1

CDR3aa: CASSSGQVLTYEQYF
CDR3nt: TGTGCCAGCAGCTCGGGACAGGTGTTAACCTACGAGCAGTACTTC
j_gene: TRBJ2-7
abundance: once
d_gene: TRBD1
v_gene: TRBV7-2

CDR3aa: CASSLQSGWNEQFF
CDR3nt: TGTGCCAGCAGCCTACAGAGTGGGTGGAACGAGCAGTTCTTC
j_gene: TRBJ2-1
abundance: NA
d_gene: NA
v_gene: TRBV6-6

CDR3aa: CASSSTSREQFF
CDR3nt: TGTGCCAGCAGTTCCACTAGTAGAGAGCAGTTCTTC
j_gene: TRBJ2-1
abundance: large
d_gene: NA
v_gene: TRBV27

CDR3aa: CASSRVPGQNQPQHF
CDR3nt: TGCGCCAGCAGCCGGGTACCGGGACAGAATCAGCCCCAGCATTTT
j_gene: TRBJ1-5
abundance: NA
d_gene: TRBD1
v_gene: TRBV4-1

CDR3aa: CASSSGLADNEQFF
CDR3nt: TGTGCCAGCAGCTCTGGACTAGCGGACAATGAGCAGTTCTTC
j_gene: TRBJ2-1
abundance: NA
d_gene: TRBD2
v_gene: TRBV5-4

CDR3aa: CASSLAGNEKLFF
CDR3nt: TGTGCCAGCAGTTTGGCAGGGAACGAAAAACTGTTTTTT
j_gene: TRBJ1-4
abundance: NA
d_gene: NA
v_gene: TRBV28

CDR3aa: CASSLGGGPYNSPLHF
CDR3nt: TGTGCCAGCAGCTTGGGGGGAGGCCCCTATAATTCACCCCTCCACTTT
j_gene: TRBJ1-6
abundance: NA
d_gene: NA
v_gene: TRBV27

CDR3aa: CASSAGTASLNGYTF
CDR3nt: TGTGCCAGCAGTGCGGGGACAGCCTCCCTGAATGGCTACACCTTC
j_gene: TRBJ1-2
abundance: NA
d_gene: TRBD1
v_gene: TRBV6-4

CDR3aa: CASSFAVQGSGEQYF
CDR3nt: TGTGCCAGCAGCTTTGCGGTGCAGGGAAGTGGCGAGCAGTACTTC
j_gene: TRBJ2-7
abundance: few
d_gene: NA
v_gene: TRBV7-9

CDR3aa: CASSPPLGPSGGAFF
CDR3nt: TGCGCCAGCAGCCCACCCTTGGGACCATCAGGGGGGGCTTTCTTT
j_gene: TRBJ1-1
abundance: NA
d_gene: TRBD1
v_gene: TRBV5-1

CDR3aa: CASSPAGGRGSPLHF
CDR3nt: TGTGCCAGCAGCCCGGCAGGGGGCCGGGGTTCACCCCTCCACTTT
j_gene: TRBJ1-6
abundance: NA
d_gene: TRBD1
v_gene: TRBV7-9

CDR3aa: CAIEDRMNTEAFF
CDR3nt: TGTGCCATCGAAGACAGAATGAACACTGAAGCTTTCTTT
j_gene: TRBJ1-1
abundance: medium-sized
d_gene: NA
v_gene: TRBV5-4

CDR3aa: CASSPGNRQPQHF
CDR3nt: TGTGCCAGCAGCCCGGGGAACAGACAGCCCCAGCATTTT
j_gene: TRBJ1-5
abundance: NA
d_gene: NA
v_gene: TRBV6-6